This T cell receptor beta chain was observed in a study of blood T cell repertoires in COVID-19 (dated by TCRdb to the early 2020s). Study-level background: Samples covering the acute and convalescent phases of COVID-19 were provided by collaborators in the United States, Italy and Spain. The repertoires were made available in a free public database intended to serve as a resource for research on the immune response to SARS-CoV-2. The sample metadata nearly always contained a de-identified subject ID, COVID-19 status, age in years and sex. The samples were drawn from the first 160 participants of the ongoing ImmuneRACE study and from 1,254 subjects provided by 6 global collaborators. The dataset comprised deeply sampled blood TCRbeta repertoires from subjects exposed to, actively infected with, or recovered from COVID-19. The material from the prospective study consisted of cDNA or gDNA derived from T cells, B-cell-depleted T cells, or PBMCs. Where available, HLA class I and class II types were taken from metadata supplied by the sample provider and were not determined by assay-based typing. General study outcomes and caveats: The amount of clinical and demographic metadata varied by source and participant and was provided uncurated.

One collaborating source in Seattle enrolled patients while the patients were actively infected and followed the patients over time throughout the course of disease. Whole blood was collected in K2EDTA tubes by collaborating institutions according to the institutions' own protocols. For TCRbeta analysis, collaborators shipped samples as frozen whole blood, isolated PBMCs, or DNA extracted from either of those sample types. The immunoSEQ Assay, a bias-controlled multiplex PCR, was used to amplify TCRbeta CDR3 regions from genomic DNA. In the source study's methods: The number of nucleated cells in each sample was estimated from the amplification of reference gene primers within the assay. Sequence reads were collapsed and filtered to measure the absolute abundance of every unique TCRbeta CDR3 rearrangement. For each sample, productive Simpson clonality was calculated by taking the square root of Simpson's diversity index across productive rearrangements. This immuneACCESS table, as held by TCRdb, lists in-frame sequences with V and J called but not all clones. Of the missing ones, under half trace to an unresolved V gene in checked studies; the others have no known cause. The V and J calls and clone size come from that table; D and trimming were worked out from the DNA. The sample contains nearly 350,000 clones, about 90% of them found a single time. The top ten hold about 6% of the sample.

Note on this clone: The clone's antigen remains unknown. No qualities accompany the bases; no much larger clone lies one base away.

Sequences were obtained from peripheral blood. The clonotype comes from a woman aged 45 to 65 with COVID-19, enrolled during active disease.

CDR3 sequence: CATSDLRDRGGYGYTF. Read as DNA, the sequence is TGTGCCACCAGTGATTTGCGGGACAGGGGAGGCTATGGCTACACCTTC. Recombination connected TRBV24-1 to TRBJ1-2; a stretch of 10 junction bases matches TRBD1. The CDR3 sequence holds 16 residues, the cysteine and phenylalanine included. The only DNA kept is the CDR3, 48 bases in frame from the first base. As encoded in the germline V gene, CDR1 is KGHDR while CDR2 is SFDVKD. V is pruned by 0 bases and J by 4 bases, leaving 4 bases of the junction without a gene match.